Listed below are T cell receptor beta chains from one sample, sequenced in a study of blood T cell repertoires in COVID-19. TCRdb's copy holds only in-frame clones and misses some; the assay was immunoSEQ multiplex PCR. Here the sample spans about 56,000 clones, around four fifths being singletons. The sample taken for sequencing was peripheral blood. The source of these receptors is a woman older than 75 with acute or convalescent COVID-19. Both conserved end residues are part of each CDR3. A D gene is named only where the DNA matches it firmly. Where a row states a size, it is once, few, many or the class of an expanded clone; other rows omit it.

size	D	V	J	DNA	CDR3
.	.	TRBV7-2	TRBJ1-1	TGTGCCAGCAGCTTAGCACAGGGGAACACTGAAGCTTTCTTT	CASSLAQGNTEAFF
.	TRBD1	TRBV5-1	TRBJ1-4	TGCGCCAGCAGCTCGGGACAGGGAATAGAAAAACTGTTTTTT	CASSSGQGIEKLFF
.	TRBD1	TRBV2	TRBJ1-5	TGTGCCAGCAGTGGGGGACAGGGTATCGGTCAGCCCCAGCATTTT	CASSGGQGIGQPQHF
once	TRBD1	TRBV12-3/TRBV12-4	TRBJ1-1	TGTGCCAGCAGCCGCAGAGGGGGCTGGGCTTTCTTT	CASSRRGGWAFF
once	.	TRBV3-1/TRBV3-2	TRBJ1-2	TGTGCCAGCGCCAGCGGAGGGGCAGGCCCCTATGGCTACACCTTC	CASASGGAGPYGYTF
.	TRBD2	TRBV11-3	TRBJ2-3	TGTGCCAGCAGCTTGGGACTAGCGGGGGGAGATACGCAGTATTTT	CASSLGLAGGDTQYF
once	TRBD2	TRBV5-1	TRBJ2-3	TGCGCCAGCAGCTTGGCTAGCGGGGGTTCCACAGATACGCAGTATTTT	CASSLASGGSTDTQYF
.	TRBD1	TRBV11-3	TRBJ2-7	TGTGCCAGCAGCTTAGGGACAGGGGGCTACGAGCAGTACTTC	CASSLGTGGYEQYF
.	TRBD1	TRBV28	TRBJ1-2	TGTGCCATTATGGGACAGGGATATAACACCTTC	CAIMGQGYNTF
once	TRBD2	TRBV4-1	TRBJ2-1	TGCGCCAGCAGCCAAGATCTTGCTAGCGGGGGGGTCAATGAGCAGTTCTTC	CASSQDLASGGVNEQFF
.	TRBD2	TRBV5-1	TRBJ2-1	TGCGCCAGCAGCTTGGGCCGTAGTCTAGCGGGGGCGAATGAGCAGTTCTTC	CASSLGRSLAGANEQFF
.	TRBD2	TRBV11-3	TRBJ2-1	TGTGCCAGCAGCCCTAGGTCGGCGGGGGGGTCTAATGAGCAGTTCTTC	CASSPRSAGGSNEQFF
.	.	TRBV2	TRBJ1-3	TGTGCCAGATCAGGGGCTGGAAACACCATATATTTT	CARSGAGNTIYF
.	TRBD1	TRBV19	TRBJ1-1	TGTGCCAGTAGTATACAGGGACAGGGCCGCACTGAAGCTTTCTTT	CASSIQGQGRTEAFF
.	TRBD1	TRBV2	TRBJ1-2	TGTGCCAGCAGTAGATTACAGGGGGCGAGGGATGGCTACACCTTC	CASSRLQGARDGYTF
.	.	TRBV3-1/TRBV3-2	TRBJ2-1	TGTGCCAGCAGCCAAGATGTAAACAGCATCGATGAGCAGTTCTTC	CASSQDVNSIDEQFF
.	.	TRBV9	TRBJ2-1	TGTGCCAGCAGCTCTCAGAGGTGGAATGAGCAGTTCTTC	CASSSQRWNEQFF
.	TRBD1	TRBV5-6	TRBJ1-5	TGTGCCAGCAGCCCGGGACAGGGGCGAGATGGCCATCAGCCCCAGCATTTT	CASSPGQGRDGHQPQHF